One and the same sample provided the 18 T cell receptor beta chains below, sequenced in a study of blood T cell repertoires in COVID-19. The protocol was immunoSEQ multiplex PCR, while the TCRdb copy is restricted to in-frame clones and leaves out a portion. The table shows around 190,000 clones, with 82% occurring only once. The sequencing sample was made of peripheral blood. The receptors shown here come from a woman aged 55-75 years with COVID-19, enrolled during active disease.

The V gene is TRBV27, the J gene TRBJ2-3, with D possibly being TRBD2 (6 bases). The CDR3 loop spans 14 amino acids. V lost 3 bases and J lost 2, with 9 bases in between. Germline V gene sequence: CDR1 MNHEY, CDR2 SMNVEV (reference sequence). The CDR3 DNA reads as TGTGCCAGCAGTTTTGGGACTGTCACAGATACGCAGTATTTT. As protein: CASSFGTVTDTQYF.

The chain combines TRBV9 with TRBJ2-1; 10 bases align to TRBD1. Germline assignment: CDR1 SGDLS and CDR2 YYNGEE. This CDR3 spans 16 amino acids. Germline trimming cut 2 bases from V and 6 bases from J; bases unmatched to any gene: 8. CDR3 amino acids: CASSVRTGGRGNEQFF. CDR3 bases: TGTGCCAGCAGCGTTAGGACAGGGGGTCGGGGCAATGAGCAGTTCTTC.

This rearrangement joins TRBV15 to TRBJ2-2, with 7 bases fitting TRBD2. This CDR3 is 13 amino acids long. CDR1 and CDR2 from the germline V gene are LNHNV and YYDKDF (reference sequence). With 9 bases clipped from V and 7 bases from J, the junction kept 8 bases outside the gene matches. The CDR3 protein is CATTWEGHGELFF. The CDR3 DNA reads TGTGCCACGACATGGGAGGGTCACGGGGAGCTGTTTTTT.

The genes are TRBV7-8 and TRBJ2-7; TRBD2 agrees at 8 bases. The CDR3 covers 14 residues. Germline V CDR1 and CDR2: SGHVS, FQNEAQ. V shed 7 bases and J 2 bases; nucleotides not matched to a gene: 7. CDR3 coding DNA: TGTGCCAGCACCTCGGCGGGGGGAACCTACGAGCAGTACTTC. This translates into CASTSAGGTYEQYF.

This clone was seen only a few times. The chain carries TRBV28 and TRBJ1-1; 11 bases line up with TRBD1. In germline, CDR1 is MDHEN, CDR2 SYDVKM. With V trimmed by 2 bases and J by 4 bases, 6 bases remained unmatched. This CDR3 is 16 amino acids long. CDR3 coding DNA: TGTGCCAGCAGTTTAACCGGGACAGGGGGAGGCACTGAAGCTTTCTTT. This translates into CASSLTGTGGGTEAFF.

V usage is TRBV6-5 and J usage is TRBJ2-1; perhaps TRBD1 as D (5 bases). Trimming removed 9 bases at V and 4 bases at J, with 16 bases between. This CDR3 has 14 amino acids. Germline V gives CDR1 MNHEY, CDR2 SVGAGI. The CDR3 protein is CASGRSGLYNEQFF. The CDR3 region has the DNA TGTGCCAGTGGACGGTCAGGGCTTTACAATGAGCAGTTCTTC.

The chain couples TRBV2 to TRBJ1-4; weak D call: TRBD1 (6 bases). Per the germline V gene, CDR1 is SNHLY and CDR2 is FYNNEI. This CDR3 contains 15 residues. V lost 5 bases, J lost 7 bases, and 17 bases lay in between. The CDR3 region has the DNA TGTGCCAGCAGTCTCCTAGTGGGACATGGTGAAAAACTGTTTTTT. Protein sequence: CASSLLVGHGEKLFF.

The chain links TRBV9 to TRBJ1-4, with D hard to call. Trimming shortened V by 4 bases and J by 7 bases, and 17 bases separated the two germline ends. Germline CDR1 and CDR2: SGDLS and YYNGEE. The CDR3 is 15 residues long. The chain's CDR3 is CASSPRRDEGEKLFF. The CDR3 DNA reads as TGTGCCAGCAGCCCCCGGAGAGACGAAGGTGAAAAACTGTTTTTT. The full variable domain, its missing parts supplied by reference TRBV9 and TRBJ1-4, is DSGVTQTPKHLITATGQRVTLRCSPRSGDLSVYWYQQSLDQGLQFLIQYYNGEERAKGNILERFSAQQFPDLHSELNLSSLELGDSALYFCASSPRRDEGEKLFFGSGTQLSVL.

The rearrangement uses TRBV10-3 and TRBJ2-2; D gene unclear. V lost 4 bases to trimming and J lost 1 base, with 4 bases between them. CDR3 length: 13 residues. From germline, CDR1 is ENHRY and CDR2 SYGVKD. CDR3 region: CAISVVNTGELFF. CDR3 nucleotides: TGTGCCATCAGTGTCGTGAACACCGGGGAGCTGTTTTTT.

This chain joins TRBV19 and TRBJ1-3; the match to TRBD1 covers 8 bases. Unmatched junction bases numbered 5, after V lost 4 bases and J lost 0 bases. This CDR3 spans 16 amino acids. From germline, CDR1 is LNHDA and CDR2 SQIVND (reference sequence). CDR3 DNA sequence: TGTGCCAGTAGTAACCGACAGGGGCTCTCTGGAAACACCATATATTTT. Amino acids: CASSNRQGLSGNTIYF.

The chain has TRBV6-2 or TRBV6-3 and TRBJ2-5; tentative D call: TRBD2 (6 bases). Trimming removed 0 bases from V and 6 bases from J, with 14 bases in between. This CDR3 comprises 15 residues. In germline, CDR1 is MNHEY, CDR2 SVGEGT. This chain's CDR3 is CASSYSRQEGQTQYF. CDR3 bases: TGTGCCAGCAGTTACTCCCGCCAGGAGGGGCAGACCCAGTACTTC.

The genes are TRBV30 and TRBJ2-3; D is unclear. The CDR3 consists of 12 residues. V was clipped by 5 bases and J by 4 bases, with 10 bases between them. Germline loops: CDR1 GTSNPN, CDR2 SVGIG (reference sequence). The CDR3 loop is CAWSRGPDTQYF. The CDR3 nucleotides are TGTGCCTGGTCCCGAGGTCCAGATACGCAGTATTTT.

The V and J genes are TRBV18 and TRBJ2-4, with 10 bases that match TRBD2. Trimming took 6 bases from V and 0 from J; bases not matched to a gene: 5. CDR1 is KGHSH, CDR2 LQKENI, per germline. The CDR3 has 16 amino acids. CDR3 in amino acids: CASSQTSGLAKNIQYF. In DNA form, the CDR3 reads TGTGCCAGCTCCCAGACTAGCGGGTTAGCCAAAAACATTCAGTACTTC.

The chain uses TRBV9 and TRBJ2-3, with D tentatively TRBD2 (5 bases). This CDR3 comprises 14 residues. Trimming pared 4 bases from V and 3 bases from J, leaving 12 bases between. CDR1 and CDR2 (germline): SGDLS, YYNGEE. This CDR3 reads CASSTPRETDTQYF. CDR3 bases: TGTGCCAGCAGCACCCCGAGGGAGACAGATACGCAGTATTTT.

This clone was observed a single time. This chain uses TRBV5-1 with TRBJ2-1; the D is unclear. Germline V gives CDR1 SGHRS, CDR2 YFSETQ. There are 15 residues in the CDR3. Deletions cut 4 bases from V and 5 bases from J, with 16 bases between. The CDR3 reads CASSREASANNEQFF. The CDR3 bases are TGCGCCAGCAGCCGAGAGGCGTCCGCAAACAATGAGCAGTTCTTC.

The rearrangement joins TRBV6-5 to TRBJ1-6, with TRBD1 matching over 7 bases. Germline CDR1 reads MNHEY; CDR2 reads SVGAGI. The CDR3 totals 14 residues. V lost 5 bases, J lost 9 bases, and 7 bases stayed unmatched. CDR3 in amino acids: CASSQRQGGSPLHF. The DNA for the CDR3 is TGTGCCAGCAGTCAACGACAGGGAGGTTCACCCCTCCACTTT.

This chain links TRBV2 with TRBJ2-7; weak D call: TRBD1 (5 bases). The CDR3 is 10 residues long. With 8 bases removed from V and 4 bases from J, the gap between germline ends came to 6 bases. Germline V gene sequence: CDR1 SNHLY, CDR2 FYNNEI. CDR3 sequence (DNA): TGTGCCAGCGGGGCTTACGAGCAGTACGTC. Translated, it gives CASGAYEQYV.

The CDR3: CASSKADRGTLMNIAEAFF. The CDR3 DNA reads TGTGCCAGCAGCAAAGCCGACAGGGGGACCCTTATGAACATCGCTGAAGCTTTCTTT. V usage is TRBV21-1 and J usage is TRBJ1-1; the listed D gene, TRBD1, was not tested against the DNA. TRBV21-1 is an annotated pseudogene. CDR3 length: 19 residues.